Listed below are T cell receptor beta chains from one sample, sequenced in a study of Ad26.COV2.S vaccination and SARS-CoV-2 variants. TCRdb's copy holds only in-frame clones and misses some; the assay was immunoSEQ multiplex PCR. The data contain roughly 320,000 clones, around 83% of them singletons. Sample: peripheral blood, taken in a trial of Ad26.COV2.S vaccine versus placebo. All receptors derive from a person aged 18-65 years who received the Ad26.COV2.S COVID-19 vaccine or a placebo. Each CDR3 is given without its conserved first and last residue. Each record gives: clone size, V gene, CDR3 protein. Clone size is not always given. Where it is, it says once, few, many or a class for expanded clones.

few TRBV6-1 ASSEVGQESYEQY
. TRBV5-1 ASSSGRPNTGELF
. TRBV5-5 ASSLPGGNQPQH
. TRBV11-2 ASSPGSEQF
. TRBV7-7 ASSAHREVNTGELF
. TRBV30 AWSTRQGMETQY
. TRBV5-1 ASSLVGGNQPQH
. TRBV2 ASRVGYEQY
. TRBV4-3 ASSPGRREDQAF
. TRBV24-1 ATSDPPDNEQF
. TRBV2 ASSPDRAGLGYT
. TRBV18 ASSPGIGFPGTYEQY
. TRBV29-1 SVEEDRNQPQH
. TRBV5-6 ASSSYGHTLDNEQF
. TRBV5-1 ASSSSGTVPDTQY
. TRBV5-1 ASSFGQSRSYNEQF
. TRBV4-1 ASSQWGTGGDYEQY
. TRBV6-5 ASRVRGAGYGYT
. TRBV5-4 ASSPGGTSINEQF
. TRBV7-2 ASSFVSDRGGEQF
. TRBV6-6 ATVAALAKNIQY
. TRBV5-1 ASSLASQGTYNEQF
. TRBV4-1 ASSSVGTSGNEQF
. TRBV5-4 ASSLATGETQY
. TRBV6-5 ASSNRGAADTQY
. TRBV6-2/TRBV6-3 ASSYAGQGVSGNQPQH
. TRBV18 ASSPRGYEKLF
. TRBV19 ASSGRGRFGYT
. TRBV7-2 ASSYPGGPRTYEQY
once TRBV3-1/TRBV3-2 ASSQGSSGGLPTGELF
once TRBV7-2 ASSLARETQY
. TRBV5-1 ASLGEGRAF
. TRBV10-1 ASSPREARADTQY
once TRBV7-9 ASSPAGGRANYEQY
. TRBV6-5 ASSPVGRAGNTIY
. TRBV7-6 ASSSGLAASYNEQF
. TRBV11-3 ASSLEAGEQY
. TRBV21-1 ASSKDRAGGSNEQF
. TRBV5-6 ASSAVFRTGLNTEAF
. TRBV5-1 ASRYSGTENSPLH
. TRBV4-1 ASSQDTLAGGIGETQY
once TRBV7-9 ASSAASGRGTEAF
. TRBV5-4 ASSLGGTGVYGYT
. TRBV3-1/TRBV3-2 ASSPFRDSGGGYGYT
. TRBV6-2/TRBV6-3 ASSYWGPEDQPQH
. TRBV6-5 ASSYREGSSFEAF
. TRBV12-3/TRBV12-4 ASTPTGRFQLF
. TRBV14 ASSQAARTTGELF
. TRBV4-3 ASSQDREGRPTDTQY